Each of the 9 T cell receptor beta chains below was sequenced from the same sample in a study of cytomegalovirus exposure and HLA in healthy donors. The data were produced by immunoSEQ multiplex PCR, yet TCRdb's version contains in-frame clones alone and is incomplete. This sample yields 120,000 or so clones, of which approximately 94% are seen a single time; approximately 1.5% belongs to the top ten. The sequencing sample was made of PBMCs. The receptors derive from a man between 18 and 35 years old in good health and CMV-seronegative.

CDR3 bases: TGTGCCAGCAGCTTACCGGGACTAGCGGGAGTGGTCAATGAGCAGTTCTTC. It codes for CASSLPGLAGVVNEQFF. The chain has TRBV7-9 and TRBJ2-1; 14 positions agree with TRBD2. CDR3 length equals 17 residues. Per the germline V gene, CDR1 is SEHNR and CDR2 is FQNEAQ (reference sequence). J gave up 6 bases and V 2 bases, and 6 bases lay outside the gene matches. The variable domain in full, with the rest retrieved from reference TRBV7-9 and TRBJ2-1, is DTGVSQNPRHKITKRGQNVTFRCDPISEHNRLYWYRQTLGQGPEFLTYFQNEAQLEKSRLLSDRFSAERPKGSFSTLEIQRTEQGDSAMYLCASSLPGLAGVVNEQFFGPGTRLTVL.

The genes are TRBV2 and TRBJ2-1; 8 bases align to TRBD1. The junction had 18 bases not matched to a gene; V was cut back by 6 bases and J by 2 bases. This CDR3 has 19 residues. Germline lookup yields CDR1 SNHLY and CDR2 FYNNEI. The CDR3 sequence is CASRVRPGQDIFTYNEQFF. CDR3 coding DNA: TGTGCCAGCAGGGTTAGACCGGGACAGGACATCTTTACCTACAATGAGCAGTTCTTC.

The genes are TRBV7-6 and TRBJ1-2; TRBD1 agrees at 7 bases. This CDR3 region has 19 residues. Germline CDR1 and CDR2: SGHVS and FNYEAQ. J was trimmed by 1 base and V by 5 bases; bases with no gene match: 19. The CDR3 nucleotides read TGTGCCAGCAGCAGCCAAACCCAAACGGGACAGCCTCTTAACTATGGCTACACCTTC. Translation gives CASSSQTQTGQPLNYGYTF. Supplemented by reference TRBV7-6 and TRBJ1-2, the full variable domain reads GAGVSQSPRYKVTKRGQDVALRCDPISGHVSLYWYRQALGQGPEFLTYFNYEAQQDKSGLPNDRFSAERPEGSISTLTIQRTEQRDSAMYRCASSSQTQTGQPLNYGYTFGSGTRLTVV.

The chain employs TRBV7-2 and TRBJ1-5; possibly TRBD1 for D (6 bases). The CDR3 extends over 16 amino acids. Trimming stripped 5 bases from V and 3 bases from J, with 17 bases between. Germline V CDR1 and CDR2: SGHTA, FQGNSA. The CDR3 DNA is TGTGCCAGCAGCCCAAGCCCTGACAGGACCAATCAGCCCCAGCATTTT. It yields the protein CASSPSPDRTNQPQHF.

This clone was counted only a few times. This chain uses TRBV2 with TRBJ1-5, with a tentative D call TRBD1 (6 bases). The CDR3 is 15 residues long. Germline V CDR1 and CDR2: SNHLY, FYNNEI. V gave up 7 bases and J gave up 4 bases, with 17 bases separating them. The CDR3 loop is CASTFGQPLNQPQHF. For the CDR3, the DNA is TGTGCCAGCACCTTCGGACAGCCGTTAAATCAGCCCCAGCATTTT.

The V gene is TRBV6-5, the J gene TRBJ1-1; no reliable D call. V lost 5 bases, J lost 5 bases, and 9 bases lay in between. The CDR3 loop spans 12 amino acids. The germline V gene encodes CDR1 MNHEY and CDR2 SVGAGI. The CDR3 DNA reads TGTGCCAGCAGTCCCCGTTCGACTGAAGCTTTCTTT. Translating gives CASSPRSTEAFF.

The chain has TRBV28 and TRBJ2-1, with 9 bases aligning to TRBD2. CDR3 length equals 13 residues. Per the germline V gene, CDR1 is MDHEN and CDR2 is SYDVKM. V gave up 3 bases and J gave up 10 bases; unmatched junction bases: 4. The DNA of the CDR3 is TGTGCCAGCAGTTTGGTAGCGGGAGAGGAGCAGTTCTTC. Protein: CASSLVAGEEQFF.

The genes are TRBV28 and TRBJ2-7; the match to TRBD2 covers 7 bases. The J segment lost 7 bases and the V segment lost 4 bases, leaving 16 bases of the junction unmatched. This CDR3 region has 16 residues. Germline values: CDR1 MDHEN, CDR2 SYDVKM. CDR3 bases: TGTGCCAGCAGTTCTATCCTTAGCGGGTCGGAGGGGGAGCAGTACTTC. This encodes CASSSILSGSEGEQYF.

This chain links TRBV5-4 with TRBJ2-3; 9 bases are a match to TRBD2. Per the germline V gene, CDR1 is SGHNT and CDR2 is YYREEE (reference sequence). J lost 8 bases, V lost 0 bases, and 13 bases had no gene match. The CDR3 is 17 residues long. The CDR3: CASSLGLLSGGPATQYF. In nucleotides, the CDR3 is TGTGCCAGCAGCTTGGGCCTACTTAGCGGGGGCCCGGCTACGCAGTATTTT.